Below, 8 T cell receptor beta chains from the same sample are listed, as sequenced in a study of blood T cell repertoires in COVID-19. Sequenced by immunoSEQ multiplex PCR; TCRdb stores in-frame clones only, minus some. The data hold tens of thousands of clones, with 90% to 95% observed a single time. Sequencing input: peripheral blood. The receptors derive from a human donor with active COVID-19. The donor label of this sample is uncertain.

The J gene is TRBJ2-7, the V gene TRBV2; D call uncertain. Germline CDR1 is SNHLY and CDR2 is FYNNEI. Trimming took 8 bases from V and 5 from J, leaving 13 bases between them. The CDR3 is made up of 12 amino acids. CDR3 in DNA: TGTGCCAGCCGTTGGGCCCGTAACGAGCAGTACTTC. Translating gives CASRWARNEQYF.

This clone has just a few counts. V and J are TRBV28 and TRBJ1-5; 9 bases match TRBD1. This CDR3 is built from 15 residues. Trimming took 5 bases from V and 4 from J; bases not matched to a gene: 6. Germline values: CDR1 MDHEN, CDR2 SYDVKM. The DNA for the CDR3 is TGTGCCAGCAGTCCACTGGGACAGGGAAATCAGCCCCAGCATTTT. Translating gives CASSPLGQGNQPQHF.

DNA for the CDR3: TGTGCCAGCAGCTTCCGTAATTCACCCCTCCACTTT. It translates to CASSFRNSPLHF. This chain uses TRBV12-3 or TRBV12-4 with TRBJ1-6; D uncertain. V was trimmed by 6 bases and J by 6 bases, leaving 6 bases between them. The CDR3 runs 12 residues.

The chain combines TRBV5-1 with TRBJ2-5, with 10 bases matching TRBD1. After removal of 4 bases from V and 4 bases from J, the junction contained 10 bases not matched to a gene. The CDR3 covers 16 residues. CDR1 and CDR2 from the germline V gene are SGHRS and YFSETQ. CDR3 sequence (DNA): TGCGCCAGCAGCGATATGGGTAGGACAGGGGGAGAGACCCAGTACTTC. It is translated as CASSDMGRTGGETQYF.

The CDR3, as DNA: TGTGCCAGTAGTATTGGAAACGGGGGGCTCGATGAGCAGTTCTTC. Translated: CASSIGNGGLDEQFF. The chain uses TRBV19 and TRBJ2-1; maybe TRBD2 (7 bases). V lost 3 bases, J lost 8 bases, and 17 bases lay in between. This CDR3 has 15 residues. Germline V CDR1 and CDR2: LNHDA, SQIVND (reference sequence).

The rearrangement uses TRBV28 and TRBJ1-2, with D hard to call. The CDR3 contains 11 residues. V gave up 6 bases and J gave up 8 bases, with 10 bases separating them. Germline V CDR1 and CDR2: MDHEN, SYDVKM. The CDR3 DNA reads as TGTGCCAGCAGGATCGCAGTCGGCTACACCTTC. It yields the protein CASRIAVGYTF.

V and J are TRBV7-9 and TRBJ1-6; 9 bases align to TRBD1. The V and J ends lost 4 bases and 6 bases, in that order; junction bases with no gene match: 7. Germline CDR1 is SEHNR and CDR2 is FQNEAQ (reference sequence). This CDR3 contains 16 residues. The DNA of the CDR3 is TGTGCCAGCAGCTCCGCCCCGGACAGGGGTAATTCACCCCTCCACTTT. Its translation: CASSSAPDRGNSPLHF.

The rearrangement uses TRBV6-6 and TRBJ1-6; no definite D call. Germline values: CDR1 MNHNY, CDR2 SVGAGI (reference sequence). This CDR3 region has 15 residues. V was pared by 7 bases and J by 4 bases, with 14 bases between. The CDR3 bases are TGTGCCAGCACCCCCCCACAGAGATATAATTCACCCCTCCACTTT. As protein: CASTPPQRYNSPLHF.